These 10 T cell receptor beta chains came from one sample sequenced in a study of T cell responses to AZD1222 COVID-19 vaccine. This table comes from immunoSEQ multiplex PCR, and its TCRdb copy is limited to in-frame clones, with some not included. The sample holds 100,000 to 150,000 clones, about nine tenths seen once. The specimen comprised peripheral blood, sampled on day 0 of MenACWY control vaccination. All receptors come from an adult in good health.

The CDR3 nucleotides read TGTGCCAGCAGCTTATTCTCGTCGGGCTTACCCTCCCGCCGCGAGCAGTACTTC. It specifies CASSLFSSGLPSRREQYF. The chain recombines TRBV7-8 with TRBJ2-7; D is ambiguous. V was cut by 2 bases and J by 6 bases, with 26 bases left in between. CDR1 is SGHVS, CDR2 FQNEAQ, per germline. The CDR3 contains 18 residues.

V usage is TRBV21-1 and J usage is TRBJ2-7; the table's TRBD2 call for D was not verified on the DNA. TRBV21-1 is recorded as a pseudogene. The CDR3 covers 20 residues. As DNA, the CDR3 is TGTGCCAGCAGCAACTCTAATAAGGGTCCTGGGGGACTAGCGGGTATCGAGCAGTACTTC. It codes for CASSNSNKGPGGLAGIEQYF.

The chain carries TRBV27 and TRBJ1-5; TRBD1 aligns across 7 bases. The CDR3 consists of 18 residues. Germline loops: CDR1 MNHEY, CDR2 SMNVEV (reference sequence). The V gene end was trimmed by 4 bases and the J gene end by 0 bases; junction bases not matched to a gene: 12. The CDR3 reads CASSSYTRDRYSNQPQHF. CDR3 in DNA: TGTGCCAGCAGTTCGTACACCCGGGACAGATATAGCAATCAGCCCCAGCATTTT.

V and J are TRBV12-3 or TRBV12-4 and TRBJ2-3; possibly TRBD1 or TRBD2 for D (5 bases each). V was trimmed by 6 bases and J by 15 bases, leaving 16 bases between them. This CDR3 is built from 11 residues. The CDR3 reads CASRNRDAGYF. CDR3 DNA: TGTGCCAGCAGGAACCGGGACGCTGGATATTTT.

In nucleotides, the CDR3 is TGTGCCAGCAGTTTATGGGGGAACTATGGCTACACCTTC. Residues: CASSLWGNYGYTF. The chain employs TRBV27 and TRBJ1-2; a possible D gene is TRBD1 (5 bases). V was clipped by 1 base and J by 2 bases, with 5 bases between them. The CDR3 consists of 13 residues. CDR1 is MNHEY and CDR2 is SMNVEV in the germline V gene (reference sequence).

V usage is TRBV11-3 and J usage is TRBJ2-3; D not resolved. This CDR3 has 12 residues. Germline values: CDR1 SGHNT, CDR2 YENEEA. Trimming stripped 5 bases from V and 1 base from J, with 4 bases between. The CDR3 here is CASSGRTDTQYF. DNA for the CDR3: TGTGCCAGCAGCGGACGCACAGATACGCAGTATTTT.

The rearrangement joins TRBV30 to TRBJ2-2; 9 bases are shared with TRBD2. This CDR3 has 16 residues. CDR1 GTSNPN and CDR2 SVGIG come from the germline V gene (reference sequence). The junction had 9 bases not matched to a gene; V was cut back by 1 base and J by 6 bases. CDR3 nucleotides: TGTGCCTGGAGTGGGGGTAGCGGGAGATTCCCCGGGGAGCTGTTTTTT. It encodes CAWSGGSGRFPGELFF. The whole variable domain, filled in from reference TRBV30 and TRBJ2-2, reads SQTIHQWPATLVQPVGSPLSLECTVEGTSNPNLYWYRQAAGRGLQLLFYSVGIGQISSEVPQNLSASRPQDRQFILSSKKLLLSDSGFYLCAWSGGSGRFPGELFFGEGSRLTVL.

V gene TRBV6-1 combines with J gene TRBJ1-1; weak D call: TRBD1 (5 bases). Germline V gene data show CDR1 as MNHNS and CDR2 as SASEGT. The CDR3 extends over 12 amino acids. Trimming left V 2 bases short and J 6 bases short, with 7 bases between. The CDR3 region has the DNA TGTGCCAGCAGTGAACAACAGGCTGAAGCTTTCTTT. Amino acid sequence: CASSEQQAEAFF.

The chain uses TRBV4-1 and TRBJ1-2; no definite D call. Trimming pared 0 bases from V and 7 bases from J, leaving 18 bases between. Germline-derived CDR1 and CDR2 are MGHRA and YSYEKL. This CDR3 spans 16 amino acids. CDR3 nucleotide sequence: TGCGCCAGCAGCCAAGATTTGGGTAACCGGGGAAGTGGCTACACCTTC. Protein product: CASSQDLGNRGSGYTF.

This rearrangement joins TRBV7-8 to TRBJ1-2; D is possibly TRBD1 (5 bases). Trimming removed 5 bases from V and 6 bases from J, with 13 bases in between. This CDR3 has 13 amino acids. Germline V gives CDR1 SGHVS, CDR2 FQNEAQ. In nucleotides, the CDR3 is TGTGCCAGCAGCCAGTCCAGGGAAGATGGCTACACCTTC. This translates into CASSQSREDGYTF.